This TCR beta chain was sequenced during a study of vaccination and CD4 T cells after COVID-19 (dated by TCRdb to 2021 to 2024). At the level of the whole study: The convalescent cohort included six males and four females, with two Hispanic individuals, seven Caucasians, two Asians and one multiracial person. Participants received two doses of either the Pfizer-BioNTech BNT162b2 vaccine (n=8) or the Moderna mRNA-1273 vaccine (n=2). Post-COVID blood samples were collected from convalescent patients a median of roughly 100 days after diagnosis, with a range of about 35 to 170 days. The time from the second vaccine dose to post-vaccine blood sampling had a median of roughly 70 days and ranged from about 14 to 241 days. Culture stimuli were overlapping spike peptide pools from SARS-CoV-2 and from the common cold coronaviruses HCoV-NL63, HCoV-OC43 and HCoV-229E. Control cultures used a CEFX viral epitope pool as positive control, an HIV-1 Nef peptide pool as negative control, or no peptide. In over 8 COVID-19 convalescent patients and a few infection-naive healthy vaccine recipients, the spike-specific CD4+ TCR repertoire before mRNA vaccination was compared with the repertoire after mRNA vaccination. Memory CD4+ T cell crossreactivity between SARS-CoV-2 and common cold coronavirus spike proteins was assessed at the TCR clonotype level in an earlier paper using these donors.

Broad study findings and their caveats: Of the vaccine-specific clones in convalescent patients, 304 of 307, or nearly all, reacted only to SARS-CoV-2 spike and did not cross-react with common cold coronaviruses. The study included relatively few convalescent patients and did not analyze early timepoints after natural infection. Among the post-vaccine SARS-CoV-2-reactive clones in convalescent patients, a median around 90% showed up only after vaccination, which suggests vaccine-specific priming. Although the median number of SARS-CoV-2-reactive clonotypes went up from 21 after infection to more than 30 after vaccination, the increase was not significant.

CDR1 MRHNA and CDR2 SNTAGT are derived from the germline V gene. V is trimmed back by 1 base and J by 15 bases, and the junction contains 10 bases that no gene match accounts for. Including the terminal cysteine and phenylalanine, the CDR3 comprises 14 residues. The kept DNA is CDR3 alone, 42 bases in frame from the first base. A note on this clonotype: Its antigen specificity is not known. Base qualities are not provided; no much larger clone lies one nucleotide away.

According to the study, the label for this sample's treatment or condition signals: approximately 9-day PBMC culture with coronavirus spike peptide pools or control peptides (ViraFEST assay). CD4+ T cells from unexposed donors were collected before the COVID-19 pandemic (2011-2018). The study used the ViraFEST assay, which expanded antigen-specific T cells with peptide pools and then identified expanded clonotypes by TCR sequencing. More than 1.5 million PBMCs per well were cultured in IMDM with approximately 5% human AB serum and 8.5 to 10 IU/ml IL-2, plus 10 ug/ml peptide pools. Half of the culture medium was replaced with fresh IL-2-containing medium on days 3 and 7. After 9 to 11 days of culture, CD4+ T cells were isolated by negative selection with the EasySep CD4+ T cell isolation kit. Unexposed donor CD4+ T cells were tested for reactivity to SARS-CoV-2 S and N and four common cold coronavirus spike pools, as cell number allowed. Ficoll-Paque Plus gradient centrifugation was used to isolate PBMCs from whole blood, and the isolated PBMCs were then either used fresh or cryopreserved at -140C. In general, triplicate wells were set up for every culture condition. Leukapheresis product for the unexposed donors was purchased commercially.

Preparation of the library involved PCR. TCR sequencing of DNA from cultured CD4+ T cells used the Oncomine TCR Beta short-read assay at the Johns Hopkins FTIC core. Genomic DNA was extracted from the cultured CD4+ T cells with the QIAamp micro DNA kit. Oncomine TCR Beta libraries from cultured CD4+ T cells were pooled using unique dual indexes and sequenced on an Illumina iSeq 100. As for the authors' bioinformatics: Non-productive sequences were filtered out, and CDR3s that did not start with C, did not end with F or W, or were shorter than 7 amino acids were discarded. The MANAFEST web application was used to identify antigen-specific clonotypes by comparing peptide-stimulated wells against reference wells and other culture wells. For a clone to be called positive, the clone needed an FDR below 0.05, an odds ratio above 5, and a productive frequency above 0.1% in at least two of three replicate wells. A clonotype counted as cross-reactive if it showed significant expansion both in the SARS-CoV-2 spike wells and in at least one common cold coronavirus spike condition. Similarity between CDR3 sequences was evaluated in R version 3.6.1 using Levenshtein distances (stringdist) and unrooted phylogenetic trees (ape). TCRdb ran its own pipeline on the public reads, namely fastp trimming at Q25 and MiXCR clone calling, and kept in-frame beta chains. Every entry covers one CDR3 protein and lists the most common genes and DNA from its rows. TCRdb assigned the V and J calls; the authors' analysis was not used. For this sample there are roughly 9,000 distinct CDR3 sequences; 40% to 50% appear just once. About 18% of the sample comes from the top ten.

This TCR came from a human donor in good health. Recombination joined TRBV6-4 with TRBJ2-1, with TRBD2 identical over 9 junction bases. The specimen sequenced was CD4+ T cells from blood, cultured in vitro. The CDR3 here reads CASSDFNSGRRLFF. Read as DNA, the sequence is TGTGCCAGCAGTGACTTTAATAGCGGGAGACGTTTGTTCTTC.